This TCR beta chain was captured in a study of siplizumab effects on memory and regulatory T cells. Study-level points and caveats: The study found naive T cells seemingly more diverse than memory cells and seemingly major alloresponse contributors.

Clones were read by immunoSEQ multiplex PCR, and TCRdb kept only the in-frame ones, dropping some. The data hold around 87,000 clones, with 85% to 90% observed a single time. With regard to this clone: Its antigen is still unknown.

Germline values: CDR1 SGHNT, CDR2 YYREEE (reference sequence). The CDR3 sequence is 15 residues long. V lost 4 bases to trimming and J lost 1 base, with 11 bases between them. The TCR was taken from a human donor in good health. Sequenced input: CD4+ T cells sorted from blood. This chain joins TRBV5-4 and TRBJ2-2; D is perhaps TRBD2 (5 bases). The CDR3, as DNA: TGTGCCAGCAGCCAAGGACTCAGGAACACCGGGGAGCTGTTTTTT. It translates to CASSQGLRNTGELFF. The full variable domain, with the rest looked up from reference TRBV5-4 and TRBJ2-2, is ETGVTQSPTHLIKTRGQQVTLRCSSQSGHNTVSWYQQALGQGPQFIFQYYREEENGRGNFPPRFSGLQFPNYSSELNVNALELDDSALYLCASSQGLRNTGELFFGEGSRLTVL.